Only a few counts were recorded for the clone carrying this T cell receptor beta chain. The data originate from a study of T-cell memory formation after mild COVID-19. Germline CDR1 is SGHVS and CDR2 is FQNEAQ. The CDR3 has 14 residues. Trimming shortened V by 2 bases and J by 2 bases, and 10 bases separated the two germline ends. MiXCR, applied by TCRdb to the 5' RACE reads, yields one record per CDR3 protein. This sample yields about 250,000 distinct CDR3 sequences, of which 16% are seen a single time; around 3.4% belongs to the top ten. The chain uses TRBV7-8 and TRBJ2-7; D perhaps matches TRBD1 (5 bases). Sequencing was done on a sample of PBMCs or a T cell subset sorted from them (not recorded which). This TCR came from a young man who had mild COVID-19 (a few samples of this study predate the infection). Cell type and time point are not known. The CDR3 DNA is TGTGCCAGCAGCTTACAGGGAACGCCCTACGAGCAGTACGTC. The encoded protein is CASSLQGTPYEQYV.